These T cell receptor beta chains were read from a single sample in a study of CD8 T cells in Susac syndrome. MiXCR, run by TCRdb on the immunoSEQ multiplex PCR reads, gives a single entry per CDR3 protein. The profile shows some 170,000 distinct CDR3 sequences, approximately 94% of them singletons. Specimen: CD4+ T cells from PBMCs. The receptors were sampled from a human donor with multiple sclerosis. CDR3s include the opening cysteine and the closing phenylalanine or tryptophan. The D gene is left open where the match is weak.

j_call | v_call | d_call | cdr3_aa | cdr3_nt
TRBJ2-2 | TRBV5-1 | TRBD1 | CASSLGTVRTGELFF | TGCGCCAGCAGCCTTGGGACAGTGCGCACCGGGGAGCTGTTTTTT
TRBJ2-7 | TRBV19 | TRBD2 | CASREAGGTYEQYF | TGTGCCAGTCGCGAGGCGGGAGGAACCTACGAGCAGTACTTC
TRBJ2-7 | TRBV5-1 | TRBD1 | CASSLNPPGQGFYEQYF | TGCGCCAGCAGCTTGAATCCTCCGGGACAGGGTTTCTACGAGCAGTACTTC
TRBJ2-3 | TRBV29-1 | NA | CSVQRALLDTQYF | TGCAGCGTCCAAAGAGCGTTATTAGATACGCAGTATTTT
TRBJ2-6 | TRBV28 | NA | CASSFRVSSSGANVLTF | TGTGCCAGCAGTTTCCGAGTTTCCTCCTCTGGGGCCAACGTCCTGACTTTC
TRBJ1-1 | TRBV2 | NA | CASLTTRDTEAFF | TGTGCCAGCCTTACGACTAGGGACACTGAAGCTTTCTTT
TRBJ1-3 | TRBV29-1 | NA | CSVGSRTYGNTIYF | TGCAGCGTTGGAAGCCGAACATACGGAAACACCATATATTTT
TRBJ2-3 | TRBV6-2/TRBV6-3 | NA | CASSYVFSDTQYF | TGTGCCAGCAGTTACGTGTTTTCAGATACGCAGTATTTT
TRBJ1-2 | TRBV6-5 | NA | CASNRSRVGGYTF | TGTGCCAGCAACCGCTCCAGGGTTGGTGGCTACACCTTC
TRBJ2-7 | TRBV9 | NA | CASSPPNREYEQYF | TGTGCCAGCAGCCCCCCTAACAGGGAATACGAGCAGTACTTC
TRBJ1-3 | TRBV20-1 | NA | CSAKGRPGRGNTIYF | TGCAGTGCTAAAGGAAGGCCGGGAAGGGGAAACACCATATATTTT
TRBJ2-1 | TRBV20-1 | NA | CSARDWASGYNEQFF | TGCAGTGCTAGAGATTGGGCGTCAGGATACAATGAGCAGTTCTTC
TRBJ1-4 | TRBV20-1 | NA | CSAFLTGSDEKLFF | TGCAGTGCTTTTCTCACAGGGTCCGATGAAAAACTGTTTTTT
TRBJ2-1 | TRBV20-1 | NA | CSVLQRRSSYNEQFF | TGCAGTGTCTTACAGCGGAGGAGCTCCTACAATGAGCAGTTCTTC
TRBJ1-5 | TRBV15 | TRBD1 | CATSSFDRGSDQPQHF | TGTGCCACCAGCAGCTTCGACAGGGGTTCGGATCAGCCCCAGCATTTT
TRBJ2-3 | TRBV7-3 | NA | CASSSRQEADTQYF | TGTGCCAGCAGCTCCAGACAGGAGGCAGATACGCAGTATTTT
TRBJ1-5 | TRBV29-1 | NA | CSVALGPLQPQHF | TGCAGCGTCGCACTAGGGCCGTTACAGCCCCAGCATTTT
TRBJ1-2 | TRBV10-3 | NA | CAINKGDYGYTF | TGTGCCATCAATAAGGGAGACTATGGCTACACCTTC
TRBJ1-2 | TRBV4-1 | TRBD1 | CASSQPGTVNYGYTF | TGCGCCAGCAGCCAACCCGGGACAGTCAACTATGGCTACACCTTC
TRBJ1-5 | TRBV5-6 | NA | CASSLQRGGPQHF | TGTGCCAGCAGCTTGCAAAGGGGGGGGCCCCAGCATTTT